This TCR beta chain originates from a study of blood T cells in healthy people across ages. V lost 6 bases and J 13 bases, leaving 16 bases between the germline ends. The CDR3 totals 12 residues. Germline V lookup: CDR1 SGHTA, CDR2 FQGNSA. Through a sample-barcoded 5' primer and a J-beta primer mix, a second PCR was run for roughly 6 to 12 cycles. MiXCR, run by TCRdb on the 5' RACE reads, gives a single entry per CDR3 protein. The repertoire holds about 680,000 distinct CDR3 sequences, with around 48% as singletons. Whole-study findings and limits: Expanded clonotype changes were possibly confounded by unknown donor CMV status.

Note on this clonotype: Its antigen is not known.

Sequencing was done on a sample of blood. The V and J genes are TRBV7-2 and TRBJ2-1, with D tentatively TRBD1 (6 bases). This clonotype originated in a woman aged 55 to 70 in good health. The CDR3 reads CASSLQGWTQFF. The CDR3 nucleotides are TGTGCCAGCAGTCTCCAGGGGTGGACCCAGTTCTTC.